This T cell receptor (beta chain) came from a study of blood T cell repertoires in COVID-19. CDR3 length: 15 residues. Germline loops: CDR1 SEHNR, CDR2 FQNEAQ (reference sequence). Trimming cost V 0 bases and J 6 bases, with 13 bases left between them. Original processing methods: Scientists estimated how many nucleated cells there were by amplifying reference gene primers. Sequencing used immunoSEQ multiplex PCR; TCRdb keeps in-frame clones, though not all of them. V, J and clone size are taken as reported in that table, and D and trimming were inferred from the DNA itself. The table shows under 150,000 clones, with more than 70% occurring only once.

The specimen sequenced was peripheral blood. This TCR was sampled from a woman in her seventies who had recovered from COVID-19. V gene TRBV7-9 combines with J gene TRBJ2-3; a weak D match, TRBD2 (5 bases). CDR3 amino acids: CASSLARAGSDTQYF. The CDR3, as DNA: TGTGCCAGCAGCTTAGCGAGGGCTGGGTCCGATACGCAGTATTTT. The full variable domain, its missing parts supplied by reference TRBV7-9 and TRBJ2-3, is DTGVSQNPRHKITKRGQNVTFRCDPISEHNRLYWYRQTLGQGPEFLTYFQNEAQLEKSRLLSDRFSAERPKGSFSTLEIQRTEQGDSAMYLCASSLARAGSDTQYFGPGTRLTVL.